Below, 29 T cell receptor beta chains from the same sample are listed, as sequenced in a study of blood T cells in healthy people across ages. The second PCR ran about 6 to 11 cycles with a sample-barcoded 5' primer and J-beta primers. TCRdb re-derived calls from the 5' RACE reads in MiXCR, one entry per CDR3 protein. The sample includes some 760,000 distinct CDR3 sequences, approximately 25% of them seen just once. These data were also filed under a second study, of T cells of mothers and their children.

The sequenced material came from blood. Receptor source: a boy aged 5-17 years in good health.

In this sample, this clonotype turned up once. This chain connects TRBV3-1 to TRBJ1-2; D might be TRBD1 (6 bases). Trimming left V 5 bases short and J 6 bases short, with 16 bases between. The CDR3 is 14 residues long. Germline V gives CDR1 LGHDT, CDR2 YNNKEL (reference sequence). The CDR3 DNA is TGTGCCAGCAGCGCAGTACAGGGCGGGAATGGCTACACCTTC. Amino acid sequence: CASSAVQGGNGYTF.

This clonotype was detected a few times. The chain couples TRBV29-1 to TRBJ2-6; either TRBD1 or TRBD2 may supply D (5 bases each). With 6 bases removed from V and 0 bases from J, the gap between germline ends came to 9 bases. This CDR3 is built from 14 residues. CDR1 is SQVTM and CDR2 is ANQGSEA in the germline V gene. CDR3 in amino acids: CSVGDPSGANVLTF. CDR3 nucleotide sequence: TGCAGCGTGGGGGACCCCTCTGGGGCCAACGTCCTGACTTTC.

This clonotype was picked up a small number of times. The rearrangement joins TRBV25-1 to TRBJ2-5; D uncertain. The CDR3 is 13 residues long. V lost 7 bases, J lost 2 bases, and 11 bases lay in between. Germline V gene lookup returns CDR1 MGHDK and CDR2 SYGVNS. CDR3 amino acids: CASNKSPQETQYF. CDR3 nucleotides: TGTGCCAGCAACAAAAGTCCGCAAGAGACCCAGTACTTC.

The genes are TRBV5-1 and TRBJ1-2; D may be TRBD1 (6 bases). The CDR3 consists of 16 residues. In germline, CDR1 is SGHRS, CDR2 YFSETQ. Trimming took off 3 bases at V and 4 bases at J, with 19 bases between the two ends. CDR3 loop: CASSYSGGGRTYGYTF. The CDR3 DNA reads TGCGCCAGCAGCTACTCAGGCGGGGGCAGAACCTATGGCTACACCTTC.

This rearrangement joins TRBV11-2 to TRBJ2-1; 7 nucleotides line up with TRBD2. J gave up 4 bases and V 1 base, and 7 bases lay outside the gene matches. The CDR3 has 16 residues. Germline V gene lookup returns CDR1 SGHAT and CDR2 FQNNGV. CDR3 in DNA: TGTGCCAGCAGCTTAGTCGCTAGCGGCTTATACAATGAGCAGTTCTTC. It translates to CASSLVASGLYNEQFF.

CDR3 coding DNA: TGTGCCAGCAGCGGACAGGGCCCCCGAGAGACCCAGTACTTC. Amino acids: CASSGQGPRETQYF. The chain employs TRBV11-2 and TRBJ2-5; 8 bases are a match to TRBD1. Germline loops: CDR1 SGHAT, CDR2 FQNNGV. V trimming: 5 bases; J trimming: 4 bases; junction bases outside the gene matches: 6. There are 14 residues in the CDR3.

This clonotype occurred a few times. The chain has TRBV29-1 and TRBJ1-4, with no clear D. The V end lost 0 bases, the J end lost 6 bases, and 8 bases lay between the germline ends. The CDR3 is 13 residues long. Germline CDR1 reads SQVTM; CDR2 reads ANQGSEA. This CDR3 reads CSVEDGWDEKLFF. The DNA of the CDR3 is TGCAGCGTTGAAGATGGATGGGATGAAAAACTGTTTTTT.

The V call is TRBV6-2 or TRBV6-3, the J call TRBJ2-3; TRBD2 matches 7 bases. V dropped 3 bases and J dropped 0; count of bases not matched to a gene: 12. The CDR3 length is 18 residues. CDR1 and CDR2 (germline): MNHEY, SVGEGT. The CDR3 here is CASSYVSGITTSTDTQYF. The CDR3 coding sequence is TGTGCCAGCAGTTATGTAAGCGGGATAACCACTAGCACAGATACGCAGTATTTT.

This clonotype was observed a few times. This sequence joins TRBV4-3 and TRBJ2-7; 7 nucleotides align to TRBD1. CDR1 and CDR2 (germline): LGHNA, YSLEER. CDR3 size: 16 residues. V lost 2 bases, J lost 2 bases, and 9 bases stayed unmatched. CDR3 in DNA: TGCGCCAGCAGCCAAACATACAAGGGGGCGACCTACGAGCAGTACTTC. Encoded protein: CASSQTYKGATYEQYF.

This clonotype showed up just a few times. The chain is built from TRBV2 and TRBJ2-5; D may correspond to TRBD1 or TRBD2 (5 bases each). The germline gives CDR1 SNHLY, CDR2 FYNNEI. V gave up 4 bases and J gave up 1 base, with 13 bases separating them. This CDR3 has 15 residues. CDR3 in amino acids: CASSGLGRLQETQYF. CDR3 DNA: TGTGCCAGCAGTGGCTTGGGACGGCTCCAAGAGACCCAGTACTTC.

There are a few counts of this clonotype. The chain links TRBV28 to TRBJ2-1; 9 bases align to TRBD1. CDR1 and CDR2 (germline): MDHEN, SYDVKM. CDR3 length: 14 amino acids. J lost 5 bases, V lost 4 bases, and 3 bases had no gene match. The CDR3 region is CASSYRTGDNEQFF. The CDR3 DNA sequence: TGTGCCAGCAGTTATCGGACAGGGGACAATGAGCAGTTCTTC.

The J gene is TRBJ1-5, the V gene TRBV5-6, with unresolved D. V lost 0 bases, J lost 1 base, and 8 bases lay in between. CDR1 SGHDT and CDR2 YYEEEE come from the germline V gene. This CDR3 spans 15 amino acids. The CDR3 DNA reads TGTGCCAGCAGCTTGGGGTTATCAAGCAATCAGCCCCAGCATTTT. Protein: CASSLGLSSNQPQHF.

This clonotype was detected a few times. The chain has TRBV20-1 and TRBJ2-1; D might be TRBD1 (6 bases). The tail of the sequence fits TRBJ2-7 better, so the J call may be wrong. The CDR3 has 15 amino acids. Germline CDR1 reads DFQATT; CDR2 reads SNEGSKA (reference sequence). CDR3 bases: TGCAGTGCTAGAGATCAAGGGGGTACCTCCTACGAGCAGTACTTC. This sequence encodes CSARDQGGTSYEQYF.

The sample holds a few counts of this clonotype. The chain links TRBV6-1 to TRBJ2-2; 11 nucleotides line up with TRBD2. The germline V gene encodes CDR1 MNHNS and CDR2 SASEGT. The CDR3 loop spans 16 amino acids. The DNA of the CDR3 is TGTGCTACGAGGGGGGCTAGCGGGAGGTCACCCGGGGAGCTGTTTTTT. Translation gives CATRGASGRSPGELFF.

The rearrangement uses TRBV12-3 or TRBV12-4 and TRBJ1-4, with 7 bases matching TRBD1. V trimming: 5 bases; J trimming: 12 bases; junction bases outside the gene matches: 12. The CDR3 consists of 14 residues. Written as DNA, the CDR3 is TGTGCCAGCAGTCGCACCCCAGGGGGTGGGGAACTGTTTTTT. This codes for CASSRTPGGGELFF.

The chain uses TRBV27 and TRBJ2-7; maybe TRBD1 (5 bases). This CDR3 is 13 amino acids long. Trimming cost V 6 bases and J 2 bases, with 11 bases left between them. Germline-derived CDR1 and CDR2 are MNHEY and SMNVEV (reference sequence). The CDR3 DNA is TGTGCCAGCAGCTTCAGGGTGGCCTACGAGCAGTACTTC. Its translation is CASSFRVAYEQYF.

CDR3 residues: CASRTSGGSLADTQYF. The CDR3, as DNA: TGTGCCAGCAGAACCTCGGGGGGATCCCTGGCAGATACGCAGTATTTT. The chain joins TRBV7-2 to TRBJ2-3, with 7 bases lining up with TRBD2. The ends lost 6 bases at V and 4 bases at J; junction bases unmatched: 13. The CDR3 runs 16 residues. In germline, CDR1 is SGHTA, CDR2 FQGNSA.

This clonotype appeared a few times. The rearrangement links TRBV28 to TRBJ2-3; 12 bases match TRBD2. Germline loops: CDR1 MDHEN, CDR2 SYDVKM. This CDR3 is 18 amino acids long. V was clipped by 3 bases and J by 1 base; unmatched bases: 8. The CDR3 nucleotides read TGTGCCAGCAGTTTTGAGACTAGCGGGAGTTGGGGCACAGATACGCAGTATTTT. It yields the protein CASSFETSGSWGTDTQYF.

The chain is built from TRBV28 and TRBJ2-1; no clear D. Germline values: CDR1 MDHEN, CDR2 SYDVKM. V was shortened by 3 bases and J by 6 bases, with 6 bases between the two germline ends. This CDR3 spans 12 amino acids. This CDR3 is CASSFLFNEQFF. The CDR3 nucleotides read TGTGCCAGCAGTTTCCTCTTCAATGAGCAGTTCTTC.

The chain's CDR3 is CASSKLRSKQETQYF. CDR3 nucleotide sequence: TGTGCCAGCAGTAAACTCCGATCAAAACAAGAGACCCAGTACTTC. The chain couples TRBV7-8 to TRBJ2-5; no clear D. CDR3 length: 15 residues. The germline V gene encodes CDR1 SGHVS and CDR2 FQNEAQ. V lost 6 bases, J lost 2 bases, and 16 bases lay in between.

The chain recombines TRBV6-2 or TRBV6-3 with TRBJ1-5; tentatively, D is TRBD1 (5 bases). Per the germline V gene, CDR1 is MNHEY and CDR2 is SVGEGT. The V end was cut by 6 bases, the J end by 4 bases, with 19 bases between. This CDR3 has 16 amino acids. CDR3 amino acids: CASSKLGQGYNQPQHF. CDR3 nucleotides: TGTGCCAGCAGCAAACTAGGGCAGGGCTATAATCAGCCCCAGCATTTT.

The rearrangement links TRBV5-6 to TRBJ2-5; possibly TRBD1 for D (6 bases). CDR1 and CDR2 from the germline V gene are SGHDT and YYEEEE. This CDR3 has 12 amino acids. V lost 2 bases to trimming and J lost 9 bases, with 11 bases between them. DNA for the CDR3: TGTGCCAGCAGCTTCGTTGAGGGGGCCCAGTACTTC. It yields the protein CASSFVEGAQYF.

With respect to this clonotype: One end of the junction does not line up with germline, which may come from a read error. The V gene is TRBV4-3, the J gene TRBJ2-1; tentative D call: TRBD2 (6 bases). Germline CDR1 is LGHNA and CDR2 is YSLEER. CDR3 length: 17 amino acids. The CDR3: CASSQDVWTGVTNERFF. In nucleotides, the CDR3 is TGCGCCAGCAGCCAAGACGTATGGACGGGGGTGACCAATGAGCGGTTCTTC.

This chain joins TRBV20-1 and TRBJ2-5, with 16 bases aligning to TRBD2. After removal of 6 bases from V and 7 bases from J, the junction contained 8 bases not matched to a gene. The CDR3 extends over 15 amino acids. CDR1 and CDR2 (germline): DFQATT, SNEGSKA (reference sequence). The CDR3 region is CSAWGLAGGVRTQYF. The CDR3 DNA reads TGCAGTGCCTGGGGACTAGCGGGGGGGGTCCGGACCCAGTACTTC.

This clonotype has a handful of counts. The CDR3 nucleotides read TGTGCCAGCAGCCAAACCTTCCAGGGGGACGAGCAGTACTTC. Translation: CASSQTFQGDEQYF. The chain recombines TRBV4-2 with TRBJ2-5, with 7 bases fitting TRBD1. The J call may be incorrect, as the DNA end agrees better with TRBJ2-7. Germline V gene lookup returns CDR1 LGHNA and CDR2 YNFKEQ. The CDR3 length is 14 residues.

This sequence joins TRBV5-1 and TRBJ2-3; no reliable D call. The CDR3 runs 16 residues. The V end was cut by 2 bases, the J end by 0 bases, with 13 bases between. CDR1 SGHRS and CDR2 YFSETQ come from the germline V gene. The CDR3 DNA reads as TGCGCCAGCAGCTTTCGCATCGCCCGTAGCACAGATACGCAGTATTTT. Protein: CASSFRIARSTDTQYF. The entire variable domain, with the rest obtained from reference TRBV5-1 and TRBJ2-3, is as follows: KAGVTQTPRYLIKTRGQQVTLSCSPISGHRSVSWYQQTPGQGLQFLFEYFSETQRNKGNFPGRFSGRQFSNSRSEMNVSTLELGDSALYLCASSFRIARSTDTQYFGPGTRLTVL.

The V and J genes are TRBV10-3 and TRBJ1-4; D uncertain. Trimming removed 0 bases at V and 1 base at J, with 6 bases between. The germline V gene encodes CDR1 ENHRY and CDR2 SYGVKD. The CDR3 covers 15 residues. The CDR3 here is CAISESTLTNEKLFF. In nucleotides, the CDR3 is TGTGCCATCAGTGAGTCGACTTTAACTAATGAAAAACTGTTTTTT.

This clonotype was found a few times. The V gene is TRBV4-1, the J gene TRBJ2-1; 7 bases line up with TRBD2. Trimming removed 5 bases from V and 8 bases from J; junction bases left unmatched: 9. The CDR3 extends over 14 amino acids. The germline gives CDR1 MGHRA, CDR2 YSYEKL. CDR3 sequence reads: CASSATSSSDEQFF. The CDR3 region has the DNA TGCGCCAGCAGCGCGACTAGCAGCAGCGATGAGCAGTTCTTC.

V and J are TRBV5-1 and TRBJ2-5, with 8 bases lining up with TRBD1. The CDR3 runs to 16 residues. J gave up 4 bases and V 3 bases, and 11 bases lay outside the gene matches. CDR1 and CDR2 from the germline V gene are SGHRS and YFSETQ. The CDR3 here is CASSYGARGRRETQYF. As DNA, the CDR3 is TGCGCCAGCAGCTATGGTGCCAGGGGGCGTAGAGAGACCCAGTACTTC.